These T cell receptor beta chains were read from a single sample in a study of cytomegalovirus exposure and HLA in healthy donors. Using immunoSEQ multiplex PCR, the repertoire was profiled, and TCRdb retains in-frame clones only, with some absent. The table shows 120,000 or so clones, with around 72% occurring only once. Sequences were obtained from PBMCs. The source is a man aged 30 to 39 in good health and CMV-seronegative. The CDR3 runs from the conserved cysteine through the conserved F or W. The D gene is left open where the match is weak. Size is omitted from some rows. Given values are once, few, many or a class for expanded clones.

d_gene,j_gene,abundance,v_gene,CDR3nt,CDR3aa
.,TRBJ2-7,.,TRBV5-1,TGCGCCAGCAGCTTGTACACCTCCTACGAGCAGTACTTC,CASSLYTSYEQYF
.,TRBJ1-2,.,TRBV10-2,TGCGCCAGCAGGGGAGGGTTGGATGGCTACACCTTC,CASRGGLDGYTF
TRBD2,TRBJ2-3,.,TRBV5-1,TGCGCCAGCAGCTTTAAGGGCGGGAGGATTACAGATACGCAGTATTTT,CASSFKGGRITDTQYF
TRBD2,TRBJ2-1,.,TRBV2,TGTGCCAGCAGTGTTCAGCGGGGGCAGGGGAATGAGCAGTTCTTC,CASSVQRGQGNEQFF
TRBD1,TRBJ1-1,.,TRBV5-4,TGTGCCAGCGGAAGGACAGGGCGAAAGGGAGCTTTCTTT,CASGRTGRKGAFF
.,TRBJ1-1,.,TRBV6-6,TGTGCCAGCAGTCCTCTCCAGGGCACTGAAGCTTTCTTT,CASSPLQGTEAFF
.,TRBJ2-7,.,TRBV28,TGTGCCAGCAGTTCTCCCTCCTACGAGCAGTACTTC,CASSSPSYEQYF
.,TRBJ1-3,.,TRBV4-1,TGCGCCAGCAGCCAAGACAGGGGCCCCTCTGGAAACACCATATATTTT,CASSQDRGPSGNTIYF
.,TRBJ2-7,.,TRBV10-1,TGCGCCAGCCAAGGAGGGAACCGTCAAAGTTCCTACGAGCAGTACTTC,CASQGGNRQSSYEQYF
.,TRBJ1-4,once,TRBV4-1,TGCGCCAGCAGCGCACAGGGACGAAATGAAAAACTGTTTTTT,CASSAQGRNEKLFF
TRBD1,TRBJ2-2,.,TRBV5-6,TGTGCCAGCAAGAGACAGGGAGCGTCCCCCGGGGAGCTGTTTTTT,CASKRQGASPGELFF
TRBD2,TRBJ2-3,few,TRBV7-2,TGTGCCAGCAGCTTAAATGTACTAGCGGGGCTTAGCACAGATACGCAGTATTTT,CASSLNVLAGLSTDTQYF
.,TRBJ2-1,once,TRBV7-3,TGTGCCAGCAGCTTAGACTCTTACAATGAGCAGTTCTTC,CASSLDSYNEQFF
.,TRBJ1-4,.,TRBV6-1,TGTGCCAGCAGTGAAGGCGGGATTAATGAAAAACTGTTTTTT,CASSEGGINEKLFF
TRBD1,TRBJ1-2,.,TRBV5-6,TGTGCCAGCGGGCCAGGGGGGATTCGTTATGGCTACACCTTC,CASGPGGIRYGYTF
.,TRBJ2-7,.,TRBV28,TGTGCCAGCAGTTACGGACAGTCCCTCGAGCAGTACTTC,CASSYGQSLEQYF
.,TRBJ1-2,.,TRBV28,TGTGCCAGCACCGGGTTTGGGTCAGCTGCTAACTATGGCTACACCTTC,CASTGFGSAANYGYTF
.,TRBJ1-1,.,TRBV6-6,TGTGCCAGCAGACAGGGGAACACTGAAGCTTTCTTT,CASRQGNTEAFF
.,TRBJ1-2,.,TRBV5-6,TGTGCCAGCAGCTTGGAACGGGACTATGGCTACACCTTC,CASSLERDYGYTF
TRBD1,TRBJ2-7,once,TRBV5-4,TGTGCCAGCAGCTTGGCCGGGACAGGGGTCTACGAGCAGTACTTC,CASSLAGTGVYEQYF
.,TRBJ1-1,.,TRBV7-2,TGTGCCAGCAGCCCCATGCGGACATCTCGGGCTTTCTTT,CASSPMRTSRAFF
TRBD1,TRBJ2-3,.,TRBV6-5,TGTGCCAGCAGTTACTCGAAGGGGGCTGATACGCAGTATTTT,CASSYSKGADTQYF
.,TRBJ2-2,.,TRBV19,TGTGCCAGTAGTATAGGGCAGCCCGGGGCCGGGGAGCTGTTTTTT,CASSIGQPGAGELFF
TRBD1,TRBJ2-5,.,TRBV5-1,TGCGCCAGCAGCTCCCAGGGGGCGCGAGAGACCCAGTACTTC,CASSSQGARETQYF
.,TRBJ1-2,.,TRBV27,TGTGCCAGCAGTCCTACCGGGACTACTTTCGGGGGCTATGGCTACACCTTC,CASSPTGTTFGGYGYTF
TRBD1,TRBJ2-7,once,TRBV28,TGTGCCAGCAGTCGGGACAGGGCGATTTTCGTCTACGAGCAGTACTTC,CASSRDRAIFVYEQYF
TRBD2,TRBJ2-7,.,TRBV18,TGTGCCAGCTCAGCGGAGCGGGGGGGATACGAGCAGTACTTC,CASSAERGGYEQYF
.,TRBJ1-2,.,TRBV6-5,TGTGCCAGCAGCTTGGACAGCCTCTATGGCTACACCTTC,CASSLDSLYGYTF
TRBD1,TRBJ1-1,few,TRBV5-4,TGTGCCAGCAGCCAAAAGACAGGGAATCCTGAAGCTTTCTTT,CASSQKTGNPEAFF
.,TRBJ1-1,.,TRBV7-9,TGTGCCAGCAGCTCCCCATCAGGGGCCGTCAGGAAAAGGAACACTGAAGCTTTCTTT,CASSSPSGAVRKRNTEAFF
TRBD2,TRBJ2-2,.,TRBV5-1,TGCGCCAGCAGCTTTCGTCTAGCGGTTGGGAACACCGGGGAGCTGTTTTTT,CASSFRLAVGNTGELFF
.,TRBJ2-5,.,TRBV5-1,TGCGCCAGCAGCCCCCTGCGTATTCAAGAGACCCAGTACTTC,CASSPLRIQETQYF